This TCR beta chain appears in the sequencing data of a study of cytomegalovirus exposure and HLA in healthy donors. Repertoires were generated with immunoSEQ multiplex PCR, while TCRdb's copy carries only in-frame clones and drops some. The sample holds about 21,000 clones; 97% are singletons and the top ten take 10%. CDR3 length equals 14 residues. Germline CDR1 MNHEY, CDR2 SVGAGI. Trimming left V 5 bases short and J 7 bases short, with 18 bases between. The chain recombines TRBV6-5 with TRBJ2-7, with a weak D call TRBD2 (5 bases). Sequencing was done on a sample of PBMCs. The clonotype originates from a man aged 25 to 40 in good health and CMV-seropositive. The CDR3: CASSRGNSFWEQYF. Here the CDR3 DNA reads TGTGCCAGCAGTCGAGGGAACAGCTTCTGGGAGCAGTACTTC.